This T cell receptor (beta chain) was sequenced for a study of memory B cells and T cells in multiple sclerosis. Trimming shortened V by 4 bases and J by 5 bases, and 11 bases separated the two germline ends. CDR1 and CDR2 from the germline V gene are SQVTM and ANQGSEA. The CDR3 totals 13 residues. Findings of the study overall: Shared clonotype counts depended on differing compartment clone-set sizes and were normalized.

To note about this clone: Its antigen is still unknown.

Sequencing was performed with immunoSEQ multiplex PCR; in TCRdb, only in-frame clones are kept and a portion is missing. The sample lists roughly 14,000 clones; approximately 70% were seen once. The clonotype originates from a human donor with multiple sclerosis. The chain carries TRBV29-1 and TRBJ2-2; the D gene is possibly TRBD1 (6 bases). Sequences were obtained from memory (CD45RO+) CD4+ T cells from blood. This CDR3 is CSVVQGYTGELFF. The CDR3 nucleotides are TGCAGCGTTGTACAGGGATATACCGGGGAGCTGTTTTTT.